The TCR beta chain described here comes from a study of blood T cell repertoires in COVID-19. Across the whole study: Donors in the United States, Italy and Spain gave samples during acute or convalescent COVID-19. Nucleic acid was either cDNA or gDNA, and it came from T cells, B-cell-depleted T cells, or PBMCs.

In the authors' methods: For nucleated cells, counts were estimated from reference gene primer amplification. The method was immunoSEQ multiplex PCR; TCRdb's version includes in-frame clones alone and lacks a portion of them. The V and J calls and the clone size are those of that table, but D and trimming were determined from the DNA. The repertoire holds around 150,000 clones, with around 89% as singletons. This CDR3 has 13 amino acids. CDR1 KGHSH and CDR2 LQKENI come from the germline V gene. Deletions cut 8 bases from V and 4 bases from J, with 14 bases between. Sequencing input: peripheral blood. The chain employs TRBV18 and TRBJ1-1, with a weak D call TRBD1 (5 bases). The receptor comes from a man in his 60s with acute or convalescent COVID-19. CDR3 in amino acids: CASTGGGSTEAFF. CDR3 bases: TGTGCCAGCACCGGGGGGGGGAGCACTGAAGCTTTCTTT.